This T cell receptor (beta chain) comes out of a study of blood T cell repertoires in COVID-19. Overall study context: The origin of the acute and convalescent COVID-19 samples was the United States, Italy and Spain. From T cells, B-cell-depleted T cells, or PBMCs came the material, which was cDNA or gDNA.

The CDR3 loop spans 14 amino acids. Germline CDR1 SGHTS, CDR2 YDEGEE. V was clipped by 4 bases and J by 3 bases; unmatched bases: 5. Per the authors' pipeline: Nucleated cell counts were estimated from reference gene primer amplification. Sequencing was performed with immunoSEQ multiplex PCR; in TCRdb, only in-frame clones are kept and a portion is missing. D and trimming come from the DNA, and the V and J calls and clone size come from that table. This table has under 110,000 clones, around 85% appearing once. The TCR originated in a woman in her 70s with active or convalescent COVID-19. The chain recombines TRBV5-8 with TRBJ2-3, with 7 bases matching TRBD1. Specimen: peripheral blood. CDR3 amino acids: CASSLGQSTDTQYF. The CDR3 DNA sequence: TGTGCCAGCAGCCTGGGACAGTCGACAGATACGCAGTATTTT.